This T cell receptor beta chain was obtained from a study of blood T cell repertoires in COVID-19. How the authors handled the data: Reference gene primer amplification gave estimated nucleated cell counts. Sequencing was performed with immunoSEQ multiplex PCR; in TCRdb, only in-frame clones are kept and a portion is missing. V and J calls and clone size come straight from that table; D and trimming were deduced from the DNA. The table lists fewer than 200,000 clones, about 85% of them singletons. The germline V gene encodes CDR1 SNHLY and CDR2 FYNNEI. Between the trimmed V and J ends, which lost 7 bases and 3 bases, there was a span of 12 bases. There are 14 residues in the CDR3.

The chain couples TRBV2 to TRBJ1-4; D not certain. Sequences were obtained from peripheral blood. The receptor was derived from a man aged 55 to 70 who had recovered from COVID-19. The CDR3 loop reads CASNPPEANEKLFF. The CDR3 nucleotides are TGTGCCAGCAACCCGCCCGAGGCTAATGAAAAACTGTTTTTT.